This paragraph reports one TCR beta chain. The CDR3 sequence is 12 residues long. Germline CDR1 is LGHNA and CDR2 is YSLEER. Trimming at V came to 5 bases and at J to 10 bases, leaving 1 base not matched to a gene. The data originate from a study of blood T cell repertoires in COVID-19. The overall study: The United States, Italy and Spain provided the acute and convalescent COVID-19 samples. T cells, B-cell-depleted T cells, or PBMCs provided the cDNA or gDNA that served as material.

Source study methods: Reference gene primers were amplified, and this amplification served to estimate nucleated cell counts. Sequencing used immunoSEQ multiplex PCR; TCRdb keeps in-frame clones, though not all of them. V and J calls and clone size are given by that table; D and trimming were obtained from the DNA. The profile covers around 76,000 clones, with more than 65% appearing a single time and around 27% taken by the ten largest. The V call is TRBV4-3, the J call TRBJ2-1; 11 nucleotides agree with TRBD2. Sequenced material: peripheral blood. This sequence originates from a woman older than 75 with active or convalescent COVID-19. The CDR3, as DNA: TGCGCCAGCAGCAGGACTAGCGGGGAGCAGTTCTTC. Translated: CASSRTSGEQFF.